This T cell receptor beta chain was sequenced for a study of T-cell reconstitution after alpha-beta-depleted transplantation in children. Study-level findings and limits: Newly produced T cells mostly provided counts and TCRbeta diversity after one year, as hyperexpanded clones declined. Roughly two months post-transplant, alpha-beta T cells reportedly originated from several hundred graft clones that had expanded. Elevated TCRbeta diversity at day 60 was traced, in some patients, to surviving recipient T cells and thymic progenitors.

For TCRbeta, the library was prepared with unique molecular identifiers. TCRdb re-derived calls from the PCR reads in MiXCR, one entry per CDR3 protein. The table shows 250,000 to 300,000 distinct CDR3 sequences, with around 7.1% occurring only once. This clonotype showed up just a few times. The target antigen is unknown. The receptor comes from a female patient aged 2-9 years who had a stem cell transplant for Fanconi anemia, so the T cells may come from the graft donor. Here the sequenced sample was peripheral blood, taken 360 days after TCRalphabeta/CD19-depleted stem cell transplant.

The CDR3 sequence: CASKLLAGGPNTGELFF. CDR3 DNA sequence: TGTGCCAGCAAGTTACTAGCGGGGGGGCCGAACACCGGGGAGCTGTTTTTT. The chain carries TRBV5-6 and TRBJ2-2; 13 nucleotides match TRBD2. The CDR3 runs 17 residues. Trimming cost V 6 bases and J 0 bases; bases outside gene matches: 5. Looked up from germline, CDR1 is SGHDT and CDR2 is YYEEEE.